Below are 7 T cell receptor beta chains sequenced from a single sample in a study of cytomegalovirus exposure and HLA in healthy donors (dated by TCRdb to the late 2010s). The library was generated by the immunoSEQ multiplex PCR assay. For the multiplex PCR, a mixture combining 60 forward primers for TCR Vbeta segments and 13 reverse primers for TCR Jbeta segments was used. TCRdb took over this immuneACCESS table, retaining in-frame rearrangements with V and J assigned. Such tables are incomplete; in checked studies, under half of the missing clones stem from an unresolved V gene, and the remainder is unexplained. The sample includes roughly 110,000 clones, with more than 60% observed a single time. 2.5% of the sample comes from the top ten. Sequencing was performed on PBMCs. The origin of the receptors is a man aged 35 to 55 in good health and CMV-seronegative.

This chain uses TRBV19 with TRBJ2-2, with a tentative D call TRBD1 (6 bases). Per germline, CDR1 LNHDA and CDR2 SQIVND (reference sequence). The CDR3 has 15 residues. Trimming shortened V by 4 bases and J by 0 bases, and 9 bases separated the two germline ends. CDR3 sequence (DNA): TGTGCCAGTAGTACCCGGGACACGAACACCGGGGAGCTGTTTTTT. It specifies CASSTRDTNTGELFF.

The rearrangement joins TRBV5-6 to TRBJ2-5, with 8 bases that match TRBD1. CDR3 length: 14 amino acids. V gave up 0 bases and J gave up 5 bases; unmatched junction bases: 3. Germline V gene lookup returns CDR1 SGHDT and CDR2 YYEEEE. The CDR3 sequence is CASSLANRGETQYF. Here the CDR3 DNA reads TGTGCCAGCAGCTTGGCGAACAGGGGGGAGACCCAGTACTTC. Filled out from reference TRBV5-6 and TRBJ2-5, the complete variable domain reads DAGVTQSPTHLIKTRGQQVTLRCSPKSGHDTVSWYQQALGQGPQFIFQYYEEEERQRGNFPDRFSGHQFPNYSSELNVNALLLGDSALYLCASSLANRGETQYFGPGTRLLVL.

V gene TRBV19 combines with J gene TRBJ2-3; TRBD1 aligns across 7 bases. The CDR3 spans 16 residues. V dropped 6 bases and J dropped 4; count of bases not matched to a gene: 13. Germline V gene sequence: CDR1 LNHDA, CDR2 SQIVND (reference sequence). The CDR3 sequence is CASRDRVSHLADTQYF. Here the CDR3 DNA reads TGTGCCAGTAGAGACAGGGTTTCACACTTGGCAGATACGCAGTATTTT.

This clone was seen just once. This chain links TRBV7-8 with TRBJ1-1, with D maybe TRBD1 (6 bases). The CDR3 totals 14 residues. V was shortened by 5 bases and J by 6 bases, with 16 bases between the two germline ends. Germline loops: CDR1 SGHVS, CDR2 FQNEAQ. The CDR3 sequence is CASSDKRTEAEAFF. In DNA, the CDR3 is TGTGCCAGCAGCGACAAACGGACAGAAGCTGAAGCTTTCTTT. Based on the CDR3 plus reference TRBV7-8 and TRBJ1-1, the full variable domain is GAGVSQSPRYKVAKRGQDVALRCDPISGHVSLFWYQQALGQGPEFLTYFQNEAQLDKSGLPSDRFFAERPEGSVSTLKIQRTQQEDSAVYLCASSDKRTEAEAFFGQGTRLTVV.

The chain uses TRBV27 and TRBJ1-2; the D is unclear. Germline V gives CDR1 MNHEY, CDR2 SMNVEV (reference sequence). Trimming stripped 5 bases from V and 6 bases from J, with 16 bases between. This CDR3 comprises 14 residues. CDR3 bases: TGTGCCAGCAGTCGACGATTCCCGGGTGATGGCTACACCTTC. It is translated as CASSRRFPGDGYTF.

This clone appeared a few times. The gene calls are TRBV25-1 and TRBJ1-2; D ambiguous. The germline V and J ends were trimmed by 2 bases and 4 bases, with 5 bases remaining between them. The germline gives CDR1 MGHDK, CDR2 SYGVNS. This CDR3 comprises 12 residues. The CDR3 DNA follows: TGTGCCAGCAGTGAAGGGCCCTATGGCTACACCTTC. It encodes CASSEGPYGYTF.

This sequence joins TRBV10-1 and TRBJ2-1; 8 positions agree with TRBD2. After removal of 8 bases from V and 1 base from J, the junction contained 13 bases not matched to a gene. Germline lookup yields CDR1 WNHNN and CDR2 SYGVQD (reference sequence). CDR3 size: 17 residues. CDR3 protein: CASHLRTGTSSYNEQFF. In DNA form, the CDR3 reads TGCGCCAGCCATCTTAGAACCGGGACTAGTTCCTACAATGAGCAGTTCTTC.